The subject of this entry is one TCR beta chain. V dropped 4 bases and J dropped 6 bases, with 15 bases sitting between them. This CDR3 has 14 amino acids. CDR1 PRHDT and CDR2 FYEKMQ come from the germline V gene (reference sequence). In the authors' workflow: Cell counts per sample came from amplifying reference gene primers. Method: immunoSEQ multiplex PCR; TCRdb's copy keeps in-frame clones and lacks some. D and trimming come from the DNA, and the V and J calls and clone size come from that table. The sample contains some 350,000 clones, around 87% of which appear only once. This entry is derived from a study of blood T cell repertoires in COVID-19. Overall study context: Italy, Spain and the United States were the sources of the convalescent and acute COVID-19 samples. T cells, B-cell-depleted T cells, or PBMCs provided the cDNA or gDNA that served as material.

The specimen sequenced was peripheral blood. This sequence originates from a man younger than 30 with active or convalescent COVID-19. This chain connects TRBV13 to TRBJ1-2, with D unclear. CDR3 DNA sequence: TGTGCCAGCAGCTACCCTCCACGAGGGAATGGCTACACCTTC. Its protein is CASSYPPRGNGYTF.